This T cell receptor beta chain is drawn from a study of CD8+ T cells in alopecia areata. Study in general: The study gave treated patients oral tofacitinib at 5 to 10 mg twice daily. Dosing with tofacitinib proceeded for 6 to 18 months, followed by 6 months off drug.

This sample's treatment: oral pan-JAK inhibitor, 5-10 mg twice daily. PBMCs provided sorted CD4+ and CD8+ T cells. As concerns this clone: At one boundary the junction diverges from the germline segment, which might be a read error. This sample also contains other DNA sequences that code for the same CDR3.

After isolation, RNA underwent reverse transcription to generate cDNA as the sequencing template. This table comes from immunoSEQ multiplex PCR, and its TCRdb copy is limited to in-frame clones, with some not included. The sample records tens of thousands of clones, about three quarters being singletons. The CDR3 runs 14 residues. Germline lookup yields CDR1 ENHRY and CDR2 SYGVKD. This TCR derives from a human donor with alopecia areata. The genes are TRBV10-3 and TRBJ2-1; tentatively, D is TRBD1 or TRBD2 (5 bases each). Source: CD8+ T cells sorted from blood, taken around week 44, from a patient treated with tofacitinib. The CDR3 is CASSYVGDPNEQFF. DNA of the CDR3: TGTGCCAGCAGTTATGTGGGGGATCCCAATGAGCAGTTCTTC.